The 24 T cell receptor beta chains presented below share a single source sample, sequenced in a study of cytomegalovirus exposure and HLA in healthy donors. The PCR was carried out with 60 Vbeta primers and 13 Jbeta primers. Using immunoSEQ multiplex PCR, the repertoire was profiled, and TCRdb retains in-frame clones only, with some absent. Here the sample spans under 200,000 clones, about four fifths being singletons. What was sequenced was PBMCs. Receptors were obtained from a woman in her 50s in good health and CMV-seropositive.

The rearrangement joins TRBV5-1 to TRBJ1-2; perhaps TRBD1 as D (6 bases). The CDR3 has 15 residues. Trimming pared 0 bases from V and 0 bases from J, leaving 9 bases between. CDR1 and CDR2 (germline): SGHRS, YFSETQ. The CDR3 nucleotides are TGCGCCAGCAGCTTGGTGGGGGCCCCTAACTATGGCTACACCTTC. It is translated as CASSLVGAPNYGYTF.

The chain recombines TRBV19 with TRBJ2-1; possibly TRBD1 for D (6 bases). The length of the CDR3 is 15 residues. Trimming took 5 bases from V and 10 from J, leaving 21 bases between them. Germline CDR1 LNHDA, CDR2 SQIVND (reference sequence). The CDR3 coding sequence is TGTGCCAGTAGTTGGGGGCTTGCGCCAACTACAGAGCAGTTCTTC. Amino acids: CASSWGLAPTTEQFF.

The J gene is TRBJ2-3, the V gene TRBV28; 12 bases match TRBD2. The CDR3 has 15 amino acids. CDR1 is MDHEN and CDR2 is SYDVKM in the germline V gene. V was clipped by 5 bases and J by 6 bases; unmatched bases: 6. CDR3 sequence (DNA): TGTGCCAGCAGTCTAGCGGGAGGGCGGGTGGATACGCAGTATTTT. This translates into CASSLAGGRVDTQYF. The full variable domain, its missing parts supplied by reference TRBV28 and TRBJ2-3, is DVKVTQSSRYLVKRTGEKVFLECVQDMDHENMFWYRQDPGLGLRLIYFSYDVKMKEKGDIPEGYSVSREKKERFSLILESASTNQTSMYLCASSLAGGRVDTQYFGPGTRLTVL.

The chain joins TRBV18 to TRBJ1-4; 7 bases line up with TRBD1. This CDR3 has 14 amino acids. V shed 5 bases, J shed 4 bases, and the junction held 4 bases outside the gene matches. Looked up from germline, CDR1 is KGHSH and CDR2 is LQKENI. The CDR3 loop reads CASSTQGNNEKLFF. The CDR3 DNA is TGTGCCAGCTCAACACAGGGGAATAATGAAAAACTGTTTTTT.

The gene calls are TRBV27 and TRBJ1-1, with D perhaps matching TRBD1 (5 bases). Germline V gives CDR1 MNHEY, CDR2 SMNVEV (reference sequence). The CDR3 extends over 15 amino acids. V shed 4 bases and J shed 6 bases, with 18 bases lying between them. As DNA, the CDR3 is TGTGCCAGCAGTTCCCTATCCGGGGGGAGAGCTGAAGCTTTCTTT. This gives the protein CASSSLSGGRAEAFF.

This chain connects TRBV27 to TRBJ2-2, with 9 bases fitting TRBD2. J gave up 2 bases and V 6 bases, and 1 base lay outside the gene matches. Germline V CDR1 and CDR2: MNHEY, SMNVEV (reference sequence). This CDR3 is 14 amino acids long. The CDR3 loop reads CASRLAGNTGELFF. CDR3 DNA: TGTGCCAGCAGACTAGCGGGTAACACCGGGGAGCTGTTTTTT.

The genes are TRBV6-1 and TRBJ2-7, with TRBD2 matching over 9 bases. The ends lost 6 bases at V and 6 bases at J; junction bases unmatched: 12. The germline gives CDR1 MNHNS, CDR2 SASEGT. The length of the CDR3 is 15 residues. CDR3 DNA: TGTGCCAGCAGCGTTAGCGGGAGCTGGGGTGGCGAGCAGTACTTC. It yields the protein CASSVSGSWGGEQYF.

This clone was observed a few times. The chain has TRBV7-3 and TRBJ1-5; a possible D gene is TRBD1 (6 bases). This CDR3 is built from 14 residues. The V end lost 5 bases, the J end lost 4 bases, and 12 bases lay between the germline ends. The germline CDR1 and CDR2 sequences are SGHTA and FQGTGA. CDR3 coding DNA: TGTGCCAGCAGCCCGGACAGATTAAATCAGCCCCAGCATTTT. This sequence encodes CASSPDRLNQPQHF.

The gene calls are TRBV12-5 and TRBJ2-7; D is unresolved. Germline values: CDR1 LGHNT, CDR2 FRNRAP. The CDR3 is 12 residues long. Trimming stripped 0 bases from V and 4 bases from J, with 4 bases between. The CDR3 sequence: CASGLVRYEQYF. As DNA, the CDR3 is TGTGCTAGTGGTTTGGTCAGATACGAGCAGTACTTC.

This clone came up a few times. The chain is built from TRBV19 and TRBJ2-1; a possible D gene is TRBD2 (6 bases). The CDR3 runs to 14 residues. The V end was cut by 6 bases, the J end by 9 bases, with 18 bases between. The V gene's germline CDR1 is LNHDA and CDR2 SQIVND (reference sequence). CDR3 amino acids: CASRKGEGRTEQFF. The CDR3 DNA is TGTGCCAGTAGGAAAGGCGAGGGGAGGACTGAGCAGTTCTTC.

This chain links TRBV28 with TRBJ1-1; D gene ambiguous. Germline CDR1 is MDHEN and CDR2 is SYDVKM. The CDR3 is 14 residues long. V dropped 5 bases and J dropped 0 bases, with 10 bases sitting between them. The CDR3 DNA reads TGTGCCAGCAGTCTCCCAACAGTGAACACTGAAGCTTTCTTT. Translated, it gives CASSLPTVNTEAFF.

This clone was detected once. V and J are TRBV27 and TRBJ1-4, with D perhaps matching TRBD1 (5 bases). Between the trimmed V and J ends, which lost 6 bases and 2 bases, there was a span of 7 bases. Germline V lookup: CDR1 MNHEY, CDR2 SMNVEV (reference sequence). The CDR3 runs 13 residues. CDR3 in DNA: TGTGCCAGCAGGTCAGGGACTAATGAAAAACTGTTTTTT. Encoded protein: CASRSGTNEKLFF. The full variable domain, rest sourced from reference TRBV27 and TRBJ1-4, is EAQVTQNPRYLITVTGKKLTVTCSQNMNHEYMSWYRQDPGLGLRQIYYSMNVEVTDKGDVPEGYKVSRKEKRNFPLILESPSPNQTSLYFCASRSGTNEKLFFGSGTQLSVL.

V and J are TRBV5-1 and TRBJ2-2; 9 bases match TRBD1. CDR3 length: 17 residues. Germline CDR1 is SGHRS and CDR2 is YFSETQ. With V trimmed by 1 base and J by 5 bases, 9 bases remained unmatched. In nucleotides, the CDR3 is TGCGCCAGCAGCTTGCAACACAGGGGGCTAGATACCGGGGAGCTGTTTTTT. This codes for CASSLQHRGLDTGELFF.

This chain uses TRBV19 with TRBJ1-2; perhaps TRBD1 as D (6 bases). The V gene lost 1 base and the J gene lost 10 bases, with 7 bases spanning the gap. Germline CDR1 LNHDA, CDR2 SQIVND (reference sequence). This CDR3 contains 11 residues. CDR3 protein: CASSIGTAYTF. The CDR3 DNA reads as TGTGCCAGTAGTATAGGGACAGCCTACACCTTC.

The chain carries TRBV6-5 and TRBJ2-3, with D tentatively TRBD2 (6 bases). V dropped 0 bases and J dropped 9 bases, with 10 bases sitting between them. The CDR3 is made up of 13 amino acids. Germline V CDR1 and CDR2: MNHEY, SVGAGI. The CDR3 loop is CASSYSRGGTQYF. The CDR3 DNA is TGTGCCAGCAGTTACTCGCGGGGCGGGACGCAGTATTTT.

This chain links TRBV28 with TRBJ1-2, with D tentatively TRBD1 (6 bases). This CDR3 has 13 amino acids. Germline V gene lookup returns CDR1 MDHEN and CDR2 SYDVKM. V dropped 3 bases and J dropped 5 bases, with 10 bases sitting between them. This chain's CDR3 is CASSLVQGYGYTF. The DNA for the CDR3 is TGTGCCAGCAGTTTGGTACAGGGTTATGGCTACACCTTC.

CDR3 coding DNA: TGTGCCAGCAGTTACCCAGGGGGATTCACTGAAGCTTTCTTT. Protein product: CASSYPGGFTEAFF. The V gene is TRBV6-6, the J gene TRBJ1-1; TRBD1 aligns across 7 bases. The CDR3 runs 14 residues. Germline V CDR1 and CDR2: MNHNY, SVGAGI (reference sequence). V was pared by 2 bases and J by 4 bases, with 4 bases of the junction left unmatched.

This clone has only one observation. At one of its ends the junction is not consistent with the germline gene, which may arise from a read error. The chain joins TRBV7-9 to TRBJ1-2, with 7 bases lining up with TRBD1. The CDR3 is 13 residues long. Germline V CDR1 and CDR2: SEHNR, FQNEAQ (reference sequence). The CDR3 region is CSSSSQGIEGYTF. The CDR3 DNA reads as TGTTCCAGCAGTTCACAGGGGATCGAGGGCTACACCTTC.

Comment on this clone: At the DNA level, this CDR3 is encoded by other sequences in the same sample as well. V is TRBV7-2 and J is TRBJ1-5; 7 positions agree with TRBD1. Germline assignment: CDR1 SGHTA and CDR2 FQGNSA. CDR3 length: 15 amino acids. After removal of 6 bases from V and 7 bases from J, the junction contained 12 bases not matched to a gene. CDR3 in amino acids: CASRKGVQGSQPQHF. The CDR3 nucleotides read TGTGCCAGCAGAAAAGGGGTACAGGGGTCCCAGCCCCAGCATTTT. Using reference TRBV7-2 and TRBJ1-5 for the parts outside the CDR3, the full variable domain is GAGVSQSPSNKVTEKGKDVELRCDPISGHTALYWYRQSLGQGLEFLIYFQGNSAPDKSGLPSDRFSAERTGGSVSTLTIQRTQQEDSAVYLCASRKGVQGSQPQHFGDGTRLSIL.

The chain has TRBV4-3 and TRBJ2-3; D is uncertain. Trimming shortened V by 0 bases and J by 0 bases, and 7 bases separated the two germline ends. This CDR3 comprises 15 residues. Germline loops: CDR1 LGHNA, CDR2 YSLEER. CDR3 nucleotides: TGCGCCAGCAGCCAAGATACACCTAGCACAGATACGCAGTATTTT. This sequence encodes CASSQDTPSTDTQYF.

This sequence joins TRBV15 and TRBJ2-1, with a possible D match to TRBD2 (5 bases). V gave up 3 bases and J gave up 2 bases, with 8 bases separating them. CDR3 size: 14 residues. Germline V lookup: CDR1 LNHNV, CDR2 YYDKDF (reference sequence). The CDR3 reads CATSRDFAYNEQFF. The CDR3 DNA is TGTGCCACCAGCAGGGACTTCGCCTACAATGAGCAGTTCTTC.

The CDR3 DNA reads as TGTGCCAGTACCCAAGGAGGTTCACCTGGGGCCAACGTCCTGACTTTC. Translated, it gives CASTQGGSPGANVLTF. The chain couples TRBV19 to TRBJ2-6; D is perhaps TRBD2 (5 bases). Between the trimmed V and J ends, which lost 7 bases and 2 bases, there was a span of 15 bases. The CDR3 totals 16 residues. Germline V gives CDR1 LNHDA, CDR2 SQIVND (reference sequence).

This chain joins TRBV30 and TRBJ1-2, with 9 bases identical to TRBD1. The CDR3 sequence is 14 residues long. With V trimmed by 0 bases and J by 8 bases, 7 bases remained unmatched. Germline V gene sequence: CDR1 GTSNPN, CDR2 SVGIG (reference sequence). The CDR3 spells CAWSVPGTGSGYTF. The CDR3 DNA sequence: TGTGCCTGGAGTGTACCCGGGACAGGGAGCGGCTACACCTTC.

The V call is TRBV28, the J call TRBJ2-7; D perhaps matches TRBD1 (6 bases). The germline V gene has CDR1 MDHEN and CDR2 SYDVKM. V lost 8 bases and J 1 base, leaving 15 bases between the germline ends. The CDR3 has 14 residues. The CDR3 reads CASGTITGSYEQYF. CDR3 nucleotides: TGTGCCAGCGGAACTATAACAGGGTCCTACGAGCAGTACTTC.